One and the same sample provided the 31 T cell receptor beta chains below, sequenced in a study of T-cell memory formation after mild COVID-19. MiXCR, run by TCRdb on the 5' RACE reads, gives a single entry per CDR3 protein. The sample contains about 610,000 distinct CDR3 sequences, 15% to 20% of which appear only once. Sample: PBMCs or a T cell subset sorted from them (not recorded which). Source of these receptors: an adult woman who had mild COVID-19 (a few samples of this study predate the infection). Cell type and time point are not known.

The CDR3 bases are TGCGCCAGCAGCGCCACGTGGGGACTGGGGGAGCAGTTCTTC. Translated: CASSATWGLGEQFF. The chain links TRBV5-1 to TRBJ2-1, with a weak D call TRBD2 (6 bases). V lost 4 bases to trimming and J lost 10 bases, with 18 bases between them. This CDR3 comprises 14 residues. Germline CDR1 reads SGHRS; CDR2 reads YFSETQ.

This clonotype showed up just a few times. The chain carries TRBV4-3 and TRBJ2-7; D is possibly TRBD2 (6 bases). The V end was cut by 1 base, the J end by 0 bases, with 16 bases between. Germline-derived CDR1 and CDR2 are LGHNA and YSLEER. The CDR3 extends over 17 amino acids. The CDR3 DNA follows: TGCGCCAGCAGCCAAGTCGGTCGCGGGGCTATCTCCTACGAGCAGTACTTC. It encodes CASSQVGRGAISYEQYF.

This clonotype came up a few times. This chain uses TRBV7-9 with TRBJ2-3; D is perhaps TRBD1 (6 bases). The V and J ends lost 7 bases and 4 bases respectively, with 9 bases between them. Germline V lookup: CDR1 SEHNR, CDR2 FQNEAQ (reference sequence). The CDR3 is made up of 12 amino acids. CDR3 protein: CASNPGADTQYF. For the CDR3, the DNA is TGTGCCAGCAACCCAGGGGCAGATACGCAGTATTTT.

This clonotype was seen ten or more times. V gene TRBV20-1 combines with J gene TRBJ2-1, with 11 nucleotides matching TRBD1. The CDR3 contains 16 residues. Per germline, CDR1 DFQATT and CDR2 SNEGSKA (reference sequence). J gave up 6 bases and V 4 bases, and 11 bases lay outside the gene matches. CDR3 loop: CSAKRDRGKKGNEQFF. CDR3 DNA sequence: TGCAGTGCTAAGCGGGACAGGGGGAAGAAGGGCAATGAGCAGTTCTTC.

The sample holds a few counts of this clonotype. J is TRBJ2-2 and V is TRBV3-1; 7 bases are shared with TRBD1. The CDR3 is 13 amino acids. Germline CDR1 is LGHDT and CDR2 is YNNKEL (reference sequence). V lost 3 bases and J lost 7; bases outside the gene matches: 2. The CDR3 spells CASSQTGIGELFF. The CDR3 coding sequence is TGTGCCAGCAGCCAGACAGGGATCGGGGAGCTGTTTTTT. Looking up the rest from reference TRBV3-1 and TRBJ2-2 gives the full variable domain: DTAVSQTPKYLVTQMGNDKSIKCEQNLGHDTMYWYKQDSKKFLKIMFSYNNKELIINETVPNRFSPKSPDKAHLNLHINSLELGDSAVYFCASSQTGIGELFFGEGSRLTVL.

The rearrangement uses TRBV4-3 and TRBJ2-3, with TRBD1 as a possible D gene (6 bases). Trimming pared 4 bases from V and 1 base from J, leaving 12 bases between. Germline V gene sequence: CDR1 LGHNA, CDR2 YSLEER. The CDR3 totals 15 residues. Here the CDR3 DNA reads TGCGCCAGCAGCCCACGAGAGGGGGGCACAGATACGCAGTATTTT. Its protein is CASSPREGGTDTQYF.

CDR3 sequence reads: CASTERAGIYEQYF. CDR3 in DNA: TGTGCCAGCACCGAAAGGGCCGGGATCTACGAGCAGTACTTC. V is TRBV7-9 and J is TRBJ2-7; tentative D call: TRBD2 (5 bases). The CDR3 is 14 amino acids. V lost 7 bases to trimming and J lost 3 bases, with 16 bases between them. Germline V gives CDR1 SEHNR, CDR2 FQNEAQ (reference sequence).

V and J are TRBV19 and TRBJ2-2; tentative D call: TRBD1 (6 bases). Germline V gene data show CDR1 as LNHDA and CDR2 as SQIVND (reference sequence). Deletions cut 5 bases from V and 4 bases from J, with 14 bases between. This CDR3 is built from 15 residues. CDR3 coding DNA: TGTGCCAGTAGTCCCAAGGAAGGGGGCACCGGGGAGCTGTTTTTT. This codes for CASSPKEGGTGELFF.

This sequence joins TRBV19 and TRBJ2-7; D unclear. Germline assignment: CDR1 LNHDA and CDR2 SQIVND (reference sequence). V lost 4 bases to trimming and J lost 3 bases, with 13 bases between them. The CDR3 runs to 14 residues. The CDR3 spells CASSTFHPSYEQYF. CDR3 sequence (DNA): TGTGCCAGTAGTACATTCCATCCGAGCTACGAGCAGTACTTC. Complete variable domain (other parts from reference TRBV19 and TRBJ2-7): DGGITQSPKYLFRKEGQNVTLSCEQNLNHDAMYWYRQDPGQGLRLIYYSQIVNDFQKGDIAEGYSVSREKKESFPLTVTSAQKNPTAFYLCASSTFHPSYEQYFGPGTRLTVT.

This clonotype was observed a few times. The CDR3 here is CASSEASRGWYGYTF. DNA of the CDR3: TGTGCCAGCAGTGAAGCTTCCCGGGGGTGGTATGGCTACACCTTC. V is TRBV6-1 and J is TRBJ1-2; a possible D gene is TRBD1 (5 bases). Trimming pared 0 bases from V and 5 bases from J, leaving 13 bases between. The CDR3 contains 15 residues. Germline V CDR1 and CDR2: MNHNS, SASEGT.

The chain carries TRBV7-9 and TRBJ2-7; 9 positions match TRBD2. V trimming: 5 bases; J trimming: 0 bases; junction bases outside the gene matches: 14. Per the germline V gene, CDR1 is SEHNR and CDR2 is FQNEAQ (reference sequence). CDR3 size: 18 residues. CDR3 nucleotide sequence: TGTGCCAGCAGCCCCCGGGGTAGCGGGAGTTTAAGCTCCTACGAGCAGTACTTC. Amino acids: CASSPRGSGSLSSYEQYF.

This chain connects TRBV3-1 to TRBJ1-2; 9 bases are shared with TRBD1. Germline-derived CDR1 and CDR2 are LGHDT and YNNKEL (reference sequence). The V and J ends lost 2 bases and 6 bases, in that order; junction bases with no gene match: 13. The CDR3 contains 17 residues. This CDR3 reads CASSQSGTGMLAHGYTF. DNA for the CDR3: TGTGCCAGCAGCCAATCCGGGACAGGGATGTTGGCTCATGGCTACACCTTC. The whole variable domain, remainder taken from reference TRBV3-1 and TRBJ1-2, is DTAVSQTPKYLVTQMGNDKSIKCEQNLGHDTMYWYKQDSKKFLKIMFSYNNKELIINETVPNRFSPKSPDKAHLNLHINSLELGDSAVYFCASSQSGTGMLAHGYTFGSGTRLTVV.

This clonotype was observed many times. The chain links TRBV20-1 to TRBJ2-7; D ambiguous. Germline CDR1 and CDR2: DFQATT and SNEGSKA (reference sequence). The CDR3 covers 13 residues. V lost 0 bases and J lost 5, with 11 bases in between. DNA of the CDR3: TGCAGTGCTAGAGAAGTGACCACGGACGAGCAGTACTTC. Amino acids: CSAREVTTDEQYF.

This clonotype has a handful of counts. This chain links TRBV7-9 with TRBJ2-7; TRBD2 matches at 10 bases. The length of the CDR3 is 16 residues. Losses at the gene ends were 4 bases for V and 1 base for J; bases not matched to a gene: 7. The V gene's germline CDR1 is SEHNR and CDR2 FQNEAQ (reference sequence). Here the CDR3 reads CASSSAPSGSSYEQYF. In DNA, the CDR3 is TGTGCCAGCAGCTCGGCCCCTAGCGGGAGTTCCTACGAGCAGTACTTC.

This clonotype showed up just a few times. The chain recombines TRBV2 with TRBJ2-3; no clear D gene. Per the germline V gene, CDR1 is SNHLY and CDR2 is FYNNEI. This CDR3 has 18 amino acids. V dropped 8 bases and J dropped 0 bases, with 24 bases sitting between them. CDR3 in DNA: TGTGCCAGCTTGTTCACCCTTGACCCCTGGAGTAGCACAGATACGCAGTATTTT. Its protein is CASLFTLDPWSSTDTQYF.

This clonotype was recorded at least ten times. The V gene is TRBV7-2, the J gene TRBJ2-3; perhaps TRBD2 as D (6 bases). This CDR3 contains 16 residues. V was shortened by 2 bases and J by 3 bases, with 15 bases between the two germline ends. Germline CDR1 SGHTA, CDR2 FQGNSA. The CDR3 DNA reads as TGTGCCAGCAGCTTACGACCTTCAGCGGGTACAGATACGCAGTATTTT. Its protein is CASSLRPSAGTDTQYF.

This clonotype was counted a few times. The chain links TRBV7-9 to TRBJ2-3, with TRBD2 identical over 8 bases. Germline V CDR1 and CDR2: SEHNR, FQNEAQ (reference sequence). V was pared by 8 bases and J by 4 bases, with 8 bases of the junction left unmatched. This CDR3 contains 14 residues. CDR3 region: CASSVLAAPDTQYF. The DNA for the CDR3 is TGTGCCAGCTCGGTACTAGCGGCCCCAGATACGCAGTATTTT. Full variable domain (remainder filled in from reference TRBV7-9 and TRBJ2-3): DTGVSQNPRHKITKRGQNVTFRCDPISEHNRLYWYRQTLGQGPEFLTYFQNEAQLEKSRLLSDRFSAERPKGSFSTLEIQRTEQGDSAMYLCASSVLAAPDTQYFGPGTRLTVL.

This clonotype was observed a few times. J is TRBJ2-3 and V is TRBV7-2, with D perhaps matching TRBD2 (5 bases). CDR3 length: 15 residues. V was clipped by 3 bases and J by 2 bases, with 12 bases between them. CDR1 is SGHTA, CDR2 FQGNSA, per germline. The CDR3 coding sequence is TGTGCCAGCAGCTTGGATTCGGGGAACACAGATACGCAGTATTTT. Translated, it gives CASSLDSGNTDTQYF.

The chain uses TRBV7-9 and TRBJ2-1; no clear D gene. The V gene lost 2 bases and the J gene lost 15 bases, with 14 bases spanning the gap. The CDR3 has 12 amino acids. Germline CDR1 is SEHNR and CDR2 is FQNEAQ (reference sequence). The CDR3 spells CASSLIEGWRFF. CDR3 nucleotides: TGTGCCAGCAGCTTAATTGAAGGTTGGCGGTTCTTC.

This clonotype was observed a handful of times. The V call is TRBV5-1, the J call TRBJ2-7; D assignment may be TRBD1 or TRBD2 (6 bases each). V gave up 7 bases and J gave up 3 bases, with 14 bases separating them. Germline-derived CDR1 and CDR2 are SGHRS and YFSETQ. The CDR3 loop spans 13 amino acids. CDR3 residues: CASGAGQNYEQYF. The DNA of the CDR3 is TGCGCCAGCGGTGCGGGACAAAACTACGAGCAGTACTTC.

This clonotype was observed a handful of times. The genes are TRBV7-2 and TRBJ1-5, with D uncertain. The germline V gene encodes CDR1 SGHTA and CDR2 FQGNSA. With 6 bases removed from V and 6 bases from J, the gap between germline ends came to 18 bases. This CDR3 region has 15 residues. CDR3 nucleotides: TGTGCCAGCAGTCTCGACTTCAACGCGGGTCAGCCCCAGCATTTT. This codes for CASSLDFNAGQPQHF.

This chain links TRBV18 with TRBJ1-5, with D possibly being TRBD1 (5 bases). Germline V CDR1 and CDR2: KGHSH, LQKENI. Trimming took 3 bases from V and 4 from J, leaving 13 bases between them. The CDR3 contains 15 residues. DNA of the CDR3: TGTGCCAGCTCACCCGGCGCAGGGAAGAATCAGCCCCAGCATTTT. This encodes CASSPGAGKNQPQHF.

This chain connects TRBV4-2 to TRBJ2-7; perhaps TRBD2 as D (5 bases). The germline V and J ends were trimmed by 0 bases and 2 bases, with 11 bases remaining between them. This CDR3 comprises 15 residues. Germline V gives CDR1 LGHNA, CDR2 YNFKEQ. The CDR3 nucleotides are TGTGCCAGCAGCCAAGATCCGGGGAGAGCCTACGAGCAGTACTTC. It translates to CASSQDPGRAYEQYF.

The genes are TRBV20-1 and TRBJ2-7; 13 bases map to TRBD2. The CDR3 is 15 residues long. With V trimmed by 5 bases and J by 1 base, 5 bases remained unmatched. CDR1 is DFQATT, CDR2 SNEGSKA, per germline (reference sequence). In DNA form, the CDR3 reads TGCAGTGCTGCCCGGACTAGCGGGAGATCCTACGAGCAGTACTTC. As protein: CSAARTSGRSYEQYF.

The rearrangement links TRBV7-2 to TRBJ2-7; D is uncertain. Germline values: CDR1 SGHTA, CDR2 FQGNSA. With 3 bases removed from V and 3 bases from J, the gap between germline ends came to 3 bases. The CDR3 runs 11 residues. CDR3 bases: TGTGCCAGCAGCTTCCACTACGAGCAGTACTTC. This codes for CASSFHYEQYF. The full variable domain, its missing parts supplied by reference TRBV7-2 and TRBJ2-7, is GAGVSQSPSNKVTEKGKDVELRCDPISGHTALYWYRQSLGQGLEFLIYFQGNSAPDKSGLPSDRFSAERTGGSVSTLTIQRTQQEDSAVYLCASSFHYEQYFGPGTRLTVT.

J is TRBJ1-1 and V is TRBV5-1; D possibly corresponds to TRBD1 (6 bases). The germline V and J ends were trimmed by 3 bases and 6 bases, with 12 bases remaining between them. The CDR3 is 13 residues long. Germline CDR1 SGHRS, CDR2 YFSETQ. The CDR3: CASSSPGVAEAFF. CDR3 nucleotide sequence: TGCGCCAGCAGCTCGCCAGGGGTGGCTGAAGCTTTCTTT.

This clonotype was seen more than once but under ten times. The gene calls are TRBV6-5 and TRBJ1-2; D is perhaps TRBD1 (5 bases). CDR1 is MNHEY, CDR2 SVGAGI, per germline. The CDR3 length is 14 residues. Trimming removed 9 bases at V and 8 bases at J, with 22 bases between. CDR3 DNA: TGTGCCAGTAACCAGGGACCCCGGGCAGGAGGCTACACCTTC. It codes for CASNQGPRAGGYTF.

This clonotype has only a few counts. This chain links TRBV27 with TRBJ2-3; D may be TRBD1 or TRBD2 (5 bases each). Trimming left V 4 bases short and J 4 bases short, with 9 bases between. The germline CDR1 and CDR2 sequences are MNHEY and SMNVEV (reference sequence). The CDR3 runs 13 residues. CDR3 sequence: CASSWQGPDTQYF. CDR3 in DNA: TGTGCCAGCAGTTGGCAGGGACCAGATACGCAGTATTTT.

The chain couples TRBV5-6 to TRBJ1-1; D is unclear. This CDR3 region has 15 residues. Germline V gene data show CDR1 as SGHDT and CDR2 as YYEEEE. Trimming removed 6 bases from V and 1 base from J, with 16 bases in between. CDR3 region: CASTLQVRENTEAFF. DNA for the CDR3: TGTGCCAGCACCCTACAAGTACGGGAGAACACTGAAGCTTTCTTT.

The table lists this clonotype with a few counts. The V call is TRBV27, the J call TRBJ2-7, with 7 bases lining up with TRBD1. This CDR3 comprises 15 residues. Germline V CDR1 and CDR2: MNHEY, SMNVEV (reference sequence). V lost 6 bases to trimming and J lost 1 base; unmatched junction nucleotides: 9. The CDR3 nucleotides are TGTGCCAGCAGCCATCAGGGGGTAGCGTCCTACGAGCAGTACTTC. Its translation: CASSHQGVASYEQYF.

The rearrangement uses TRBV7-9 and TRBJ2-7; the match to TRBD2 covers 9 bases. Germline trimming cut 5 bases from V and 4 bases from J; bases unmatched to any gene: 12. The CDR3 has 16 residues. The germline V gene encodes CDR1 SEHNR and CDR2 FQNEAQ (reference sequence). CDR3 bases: TGTGCCAGCAGCCACGCTGAAGCGGGGGGCCGGTACGAGCAGTACTTC. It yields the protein CASSHAEAGGRYEQYF.